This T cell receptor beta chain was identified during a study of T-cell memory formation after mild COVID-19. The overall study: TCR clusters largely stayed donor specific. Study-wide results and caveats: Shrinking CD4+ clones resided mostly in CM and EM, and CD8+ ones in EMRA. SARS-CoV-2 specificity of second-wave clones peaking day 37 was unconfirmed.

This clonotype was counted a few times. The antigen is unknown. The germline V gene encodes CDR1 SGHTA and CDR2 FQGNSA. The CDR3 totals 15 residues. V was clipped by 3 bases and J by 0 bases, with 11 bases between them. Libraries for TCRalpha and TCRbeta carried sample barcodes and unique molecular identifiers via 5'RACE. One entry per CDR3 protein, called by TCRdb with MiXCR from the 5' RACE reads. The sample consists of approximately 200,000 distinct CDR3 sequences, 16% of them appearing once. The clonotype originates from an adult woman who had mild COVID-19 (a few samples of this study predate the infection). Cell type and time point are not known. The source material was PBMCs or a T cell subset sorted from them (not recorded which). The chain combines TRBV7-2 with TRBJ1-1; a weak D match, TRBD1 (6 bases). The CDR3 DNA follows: TGTGCCAGCAGCTTGAACAGGGTTATGAACACTGAAGCTTTCTTT. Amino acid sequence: CASSLNRVMNTEAFF.